This TCR beta chain was profiled in a study of T cell responses to AZD1222 COVID-19 vaccine. Study-level points and caveats: Increases in Spike-specific TCR breadth and depth were seen after two AZD1222 doses.

The table came from immunoSEQ multiplex PCR; TCRdb's copy has only in-frame clones and leaves some out. The profile shows some 200,000 clones, 90% to 95% of them singletons. With regard to this clone: Its antigen is currently unknown.

Germline V gene data show CDR1 as LNHDA and CDR2 as SQIVND (reference sequence). This CDR3 is built from 15 residues. Trimming removed 5 bases from V and 4 bases from J, with 17 bases in between. The sequencing used peripheral blood, collected on day 0 of MenACWY control vaccination. The chain joins TRBV19 to TRBJ1-2; weak D call: TRBD1 (5 bases). This receptor was taken from an adult in good health. CDR3 nucleotides: TGTGCCAGTAGTCCCGGAACAGGCCCTCTCTATGGCTACACCTTC. It encodes CASSPGTGPLYGYTF.